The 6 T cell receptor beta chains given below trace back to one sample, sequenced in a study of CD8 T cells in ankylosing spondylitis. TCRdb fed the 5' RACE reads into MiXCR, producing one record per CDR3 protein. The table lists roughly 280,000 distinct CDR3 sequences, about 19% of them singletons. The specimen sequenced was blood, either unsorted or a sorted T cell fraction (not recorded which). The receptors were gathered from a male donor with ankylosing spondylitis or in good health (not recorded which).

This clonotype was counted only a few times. This CDR3 reads CASSSRGPNEKLFF. The CDR3 nucleotides read TGTGCCAGCAGCTCCAGGGGGCCAAATGAAAAACTGTTTTTT. The chain joins TRBV7-6 to TRBJ1-4; 8 nucleotides line up with TRBD1. The CDR3 spans 14 residues. Germline lookup yields CDR1 SGHVS and CDR2 FNYEAQ. V trimming: 4 bases; J trimming: 5 bases; junction bases outside the gene matches: 3.

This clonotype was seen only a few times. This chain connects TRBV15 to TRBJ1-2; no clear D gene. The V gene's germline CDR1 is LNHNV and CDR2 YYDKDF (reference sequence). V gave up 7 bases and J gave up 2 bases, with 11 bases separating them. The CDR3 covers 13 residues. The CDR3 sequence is CATNAGKNYGYTF. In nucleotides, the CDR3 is TGTGCCACCAACGCCGGGAAAAACTATGGCTACACCTTC. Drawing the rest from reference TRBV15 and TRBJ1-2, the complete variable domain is DAMVIQNPRYQVTQFGKPVTLSCSQTLNHNVMYWYQQKSSQAPKLLFHYYDKDFNNEADTPDNFQSRRPNTSFCFLDIRSPGLGDTAMYLCATNAGKNYGYTFGSGTRLTVV.

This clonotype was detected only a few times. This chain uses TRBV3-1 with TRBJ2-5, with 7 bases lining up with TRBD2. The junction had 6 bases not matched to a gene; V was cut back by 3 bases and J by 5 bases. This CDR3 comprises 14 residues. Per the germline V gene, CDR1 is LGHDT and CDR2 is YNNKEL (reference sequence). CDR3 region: CASSHFAGEETQYF. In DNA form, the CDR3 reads TGTGCCAGCAGCCACTTTGCGGGGGAGGAGACCCAGTACTTC.

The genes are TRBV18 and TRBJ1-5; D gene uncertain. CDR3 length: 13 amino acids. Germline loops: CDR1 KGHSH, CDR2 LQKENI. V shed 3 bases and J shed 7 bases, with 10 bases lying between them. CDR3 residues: CASSPSWGQPQHF. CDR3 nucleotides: TGTGCCAGCTCACCGAGTTGGGGACAGCCCCAGCATTTT.

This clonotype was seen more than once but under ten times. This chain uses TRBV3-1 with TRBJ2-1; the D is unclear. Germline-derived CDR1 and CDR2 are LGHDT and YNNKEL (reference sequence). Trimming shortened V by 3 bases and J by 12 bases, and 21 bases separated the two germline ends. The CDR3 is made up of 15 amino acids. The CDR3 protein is CASSHRPETNTVQFF. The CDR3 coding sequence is TGTGCCAGCAGCCATCGCCCCGAAACCAACACAGTGCAGTTCTTC.

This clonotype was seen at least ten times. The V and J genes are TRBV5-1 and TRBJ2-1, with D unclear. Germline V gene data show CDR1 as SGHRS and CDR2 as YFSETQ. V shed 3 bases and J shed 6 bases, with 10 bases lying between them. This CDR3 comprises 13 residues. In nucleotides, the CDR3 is TGCGCCAGCAGCTGGGCCCGGAGCAATGAGCAGTTCTTC. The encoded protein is CASSWARSNEQFF.